This paragraph reports one T cell receptor (beta chain). Original processing methods: Amplification with reference gene primers provided the estimates of nucleated cell counts. The method was immunoSEQ multiplex PCR; TCRdb's version includes in-frame clones alone and lacks a portion of them. V, J and clone size derive from that table, while D and trimming were established from the DNA sequence. The sample has fewer than 90,000 clones, around 80% seen once. The CDR3 has 15 residues. Trimming removed 5 bases at V and 2 bases at J, with 12 bases between. CDR1 and CDR2 (germline): SGHTA, FQGTGA. The data belong to a study of blood T cell repertoires in COVID-19.

The origin of this receptor is a human donor in a cohort sampled during active COVID-19. This sequence joins TRBV7-3 and TRBJ2-2, with D perhaps TRBD2 (5 bases). Sequenced material: peripheral blood. The CDR3 loop reads CASSPAADNTGELFF. The CDR3 DNA reads TGTGCCAGCAGCCCAGCGGCTGATAACACCGGGGAGCTGTTTTTT.